Listed below are T cell receptor beta chains from one sample, sequenced in a study of blood T cell repertoires in COVID-19. Profiled with immunoSEQ multiplex PCR; TCRdb holds only in-frame clones, not every one. The sample includes 350,000 to 550,000 clones, roughly 91% of them seen just once. The sequenced sample consisted of peripheral blood. All receptors derive from a woman in her 30s with acute or convalescent COVID-19. Both conserved end residues are part of each CDR3. The order of the fields is V gene, clone size, D gene, J gene, CDR3 protein, CDR3 DNA. The D gene is left open where the match is weak. Part of the rows lack a size; the others show once, few, many or a class for expanded clones.

>TRBV3-1/TRBV3-2|once|-|TRBJ1-6
CASSQQLGRGSPLHF
TGTGCCAGCAGCCAACAGCTGGGGCGAGGATCACCCCTCCACTTT
>TRBV4-2|-|TRBD2|TRBJ2-7
CASSQDSSWTGGLYEQYF
TGTGCCAGCAGCCAAGACTCCTCCTGGACGGGGGGTCTCTACGAGCAGTACTTC
>TRBV24-1|-|-|TRBJ2-7
CATSDSGLSGQYF
TGTGCCACCAGTGATTCAGGTCTGAGCGGGCAGTACTTC
>TRBV7-6|-|-|TRBJ2-7
CASSLAAGSTYEQYF
TGTGCCAGCAGCTTAGCGGCAGGGTCCACCTACGAGCAGTACTTC
>TRBV10-2|once|TRBD1|TRBJ2-7
CASSPDTDRGHYEQYF
TGCGCCAGCAGTCCTGACACCGACAGGGGCCACTACGAGCAGTACTTC
>TRBV5-1|-|TRBD1|TRBJ2-1
CASSLVDRVIEQFF
TGCGCCAGCAGCTTAGTGGACAGGGTAATCGAGCAGTTCTTC
>TRBV6-5|-|TRBD1|TRBJ1-2
CASSYGTGDNYGYTF
TGTGCCAGCAGTTACGGGACAGGGGATAACTATGGCTACACCTTC
>TRBV28|-|TRBD1|TRBJ1-5
CASSSQGAGQPQHF
TGTGCCAGCAGCTCCCAGGGGGCTGGGCAGCCCCAGCATTTT
>TRBV24-1|-|TRBD1|TRBJ2-1
CATSDSQPGSGTGNNEQFF
TGTGCCACCAGTGATTCCCAACCGGGTTCCGGGACAGGTAACAATGAGCAGTTCTTC
>TRBV10-1|-|TRBD2|TRBJ2-5
CASSESTSSGETQYF
TGCGCCAGCAGTGAGTCGACTTCTAGCGGGGAGACCCAGTACTTC
>TRBV3-1/TRBV3-2|few|-|TRBJ2-1
CASSQEGGRGNEQFF
TGTGCCAGCAGCCAAGAAGGGGGACGGGGCAATGAGCAGTTCTTC
>TRBV30|-|TRBD1|TRBJ1-2
CAWRESGTGKENTF
TGTGCCTGGAGAGAGTCCGGGACAGGGAAAGAAAACACCTTC
>TRBV9|-|-|TRBJ2-2
CASSPAGGTSGELFF
TGTGCCAGCAGCCCCGCGGGCGGTACAAGCGGGGAGCTGTTTTTT
>TRBV11-3|-|-|TRBJ2-2
CASSLDRGTGELFF
TGTGCCAGCAGCTTAGATCGGGGGACCGGGGAGCTGTTTTTT
>TRBV30|-|-|TRBJ2-2
CASTVTGELFF
TGTGCCTCGACAGTCACCGGGGAGCTGTTTTTT
>TRBV9|few|TRBD1|TRBJ1-6
CASSGTGGESPLHF
TGTGCCAGCAGCGGAACAGGGGGAGAGTCACCCCTCCACTTT
>TRBV6-5|-|-|TRBJ1-3
CAPRARDFSGNTIYF
TGTGCCCCGAGGGCCAGGGACTTCTCTGGAAACACCATATATTTT
>TRBV2|-|-|TRBJ1-1
CASSGDWSNTEAFF
TGTGCCAGCTCGGGGGACTGGTCGAACACTGAAGCTTTCTTT
>TRBV2|-|-|TRBJ1-2
CASSVSLTGNYGYTF
TGTGCCAGCAGTGTTAGCCTCACTGGGAACTATGGCTACACCTTC
>TRBV29-1|-|-|TRBJ2-4
CSVVQLAKNIQYF
TGCAGCGTTGTACAGCTAGCCAAAAACATTCAGTACTTC
>TRBV2|-|TRBD1|TRBJ2-5
CASRDRGLGETQYF
TGTGCCAGCAGGGACAGGGGGCTAGGGGAGACCCAGTACTTC
>TRBV9|once|TRBD1|TRBJ2-1
CASSSGTGWDEQFF
TGTGCCAGCAGCTCAGGGACAGGGTGGGATGAGCAGTTCTTC
>TRBV5-5|-|TRBD1|TRBJ1-2
CASSYYTGDGYTF
TGTGCCAGCAGCTATTATACAGGGGACGGCTACACCTTC
>TRBV7-2|-|-|TRBJ1-2
CASGTGFGYTF
TGTGCCAGCGGCACAGGGTTTGGCTACACCTTC
>TRBV27|once|TRBD1|TRBJ2-7
CASRRTGGTREQYF
TGTGCCAGCAGACGCACAGGGGGAACGCGCGAGCAGTACTTC
>TRBV27|-|-|TRBJ1-5
CASSLMAGVNQPQHF
TGTGCCAGCAGTTTAATGGCAGGGGTAAATCAGCCCCAGCATTTT
>TRBV19|-|-|TRBJ1-3
CASNVGASGNTIYF
TGTGCCAGCAACGTGGGGGCTTCTGGAAACACCATATATTTT
>TRBV5-1|-|TRBD1|TRBJ1-6
CASSLLGQGPISPLHF
TGCGCCAGCAGCCTATTAGGACAGGGGCCCATTTCACCCCTCCACTTT
>TRBV28|once|TRBD1|TRBJ1-5
CATSQQGNQPQHF
TGTGCCACCTCCCAACAGGGGAATCAGCCCCAGCATTTT